This TCR beta chain comes out of a study of regulatory T cells in long-lasting Graves disease. The overall study: Newly diagnosed Graves' patients took antithyroid drugs under 3 months. Study-wide results and limits: Persistent Graves' cases showed lower TCR diversity than newly diagnosed cases. Samples came from peripheral blood alone, without thyroid tissue.

Time point denoted: newly diagnosed GD, antithyroid drugs for less than 3 months. Following extraction of RNA from PBMCs, that RNA was used to make the TCR library. Arm-PCR of CDR3 regions and iRepertoire HTBI primers were the basis on which TCR beta libraries were built. TCRdb called the multiplex PCR reads again in MiXCR, with one record for every CDR3 protein. Of some 220,000 distinct CDR3 sequences in the sample, less than 20% were seen once. This clonotype was recorded many times. Its antigen is currently unknown. The CDR3 is 13 amino acids. Trimming took 4 bases from V and 4 from J, leaving 14 bases between them. CDR1 DFQATT and CDR2 SNEGSKA come from the germline V gene (reference sequence). These data also formed part of another study, on T cells in Graves' hyperthyroidism and ophthalmopathy. That report notes: Diagnoses were made from clinical symptoms, serum measures (thyroxine and TRAb), thyroid ultrasound and orbital computed tomography.

This TCR came from a woman in her 30s with Graves disease. Sequences were derived from peripheral blood mononuclear cells (PBMCs), sampled at new diagnosis, from a patient treated with antithyroid drugs. The V gene is TRBV20-1, the J gene TRBJ2-7, with D unresolved. In nucleotides, the CDR3 is TGCAGTGCTACCACCCGTAGAACGTACGAGCAGTACTTC. Translation gives CSATTRRTYEQYF.